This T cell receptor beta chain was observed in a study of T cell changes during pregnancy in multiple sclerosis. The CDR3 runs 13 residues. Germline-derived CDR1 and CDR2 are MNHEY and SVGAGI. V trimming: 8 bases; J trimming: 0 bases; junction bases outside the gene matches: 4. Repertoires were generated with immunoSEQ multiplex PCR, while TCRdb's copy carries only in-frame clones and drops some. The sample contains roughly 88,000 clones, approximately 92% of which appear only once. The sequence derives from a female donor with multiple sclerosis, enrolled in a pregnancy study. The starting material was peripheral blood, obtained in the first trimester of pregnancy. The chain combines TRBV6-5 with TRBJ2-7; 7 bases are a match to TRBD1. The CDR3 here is CASGYRGSYEQYF. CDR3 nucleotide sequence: TGTGCCAGCGGCTACAGGGGCTCCTACGAGCAGTACTTC.